The 30 T cell receptor beta chains reported below all come from one sample, sequenced in a study of HIV-infected patients and healthy controls. The repertoire came from unfractionated whole blood and reflected all unsorted peripheral T cells. About 550 ng RNA was reverse transcribed with alpha and beta constant-region primers. Separate chain-specific third strand synthesis with multiplexing indices produced the alpha and beta libraries. MiXCR, run by TCRdb on the 5' RACE reads, gives a single entry per CDR3 protein. The sample has some 9,800 distinct CDR3 sequences, 8% seen once. The sequencing input was blood. The receptors derive from an adult in good health.

This clonotype came up many times. This sequence joins TRBV6-1 and TRBJ2-2, with 7 bases aligning to TRBD1. CDR1 is MNHNS, CDR2 SASEGT, per germline. The CDR3 extends over 15 amino acids. J lost 1 base, V lost 1 base, and 0 bases had no gene match. The CDR3 DNA follows: TGTGCCAGCAGTGAAGGGACAGGGAACACCGGGGAGCTGTTTTTT. Translation: CASSEGTGNTGELFF.

By its share, this clonotype is medium-sized. The V gene is TRBV6-6, the J gene TRBJ1-5, with a tentative D call TRBD1 (6 bases). The CDR3 consists of 15 residues. CDR1 is MNHNY, CDR2 SVGAGI, per germline (reference sequence). The V gene lost 2 bases and the J gene lost 1 base, with 9 bases spanning the gap. CDR3 sequence reads: CASSYVQGSNQPQHF. As DNA, the CDR3 is TGTGCCAGCAGTTACGTCCAGGGGAGCAATCAGCCCCAGCATTTT.

The table lists this clonotype with many counts. The chain uses TRBV19 and TRBJ1-2, with D perhaps TRBD1 (5 bases). The CDR3 sequence is 15 residues long. V was trimmed by 6 bases and J by 3 bases, leaving 17 bases between them. CDR1 and CDR2 (germline): LNHDA, SQIVND (reference sequence). The CDR3 nucleotides read TGTGCCAGTAGCGGTCTGGAGGGGTTCGACTATGGCTACACCTTC. It specifies CASSGLEGFDYGYTF. The variable domain in full, completed from reference TRBV19 and TRBJ1-2, reads DGGITQSPKYLFRKEGQNVTLSCEQNLNHDAMYWYRQDPGQGLRLIYYSQIVNDFQKGDIAEGYSVSREKKESFPLTVTSAQKNPTAFYLCASSGLEGFDYGYTFGSGTRLTVV.

In its sample, this clonotype ranks as medium-sized (0.01 to 0.1%). V and J are TRBV2 and TRBJ2-7; D gene uncertain. In germline, CDR1 is SNHLY, CDR2 FYNNEI. V lost 6 bases and J lost 2, with 17 bases in between. The CDR3 contains 15 residues. The CDR3 bases are TGTGCCAGCAGGGATATCGTAGACGCCCCCTACGAGCAGTACTTC. Encoded protein: CASRDIVDAPYEQYF.

The chain employs TRBV6-5 and TRBJ1-1, with D maybe TRBD1 (6 bases). V lost 2 bases to trimming and J lost 5 bases, with 18 bases between them. Germline V gene data show CDR1 as MNHEY and CDR2 as SVGAGI. The CDR3 spans 16 residues. The DNA for the CDR3 is TGTGCCAGCAGTTACGGGACACTCTCGGCAGGGACTGAAGCTTTCTTT. Residues: CASSYGTLSAGTEAFF.

This clonotype counts as medium-sized. V and J are TRBV7-8 and TRBJ1-5, with D perhaps matching TRBD1 (6 bases). The germline V gene has CDR1 SGHVS and CDR2 FQNEAQ. The CDR3 is 17 amino acids. V lost 5 bases and J lost 2, with 19 bases in between. The CDR3 nucleotides read TGTGCCAGCAGCAATCAAGAGCTCAGGGGTGGCAATCAGCCCCAGCATTTT. This translates into CASSNQELRGGNQPQHF.

This chain links TRBV7-2 with TRBJ2-1; D may match TRBD1 or TRBD2 (5 bases each). CDR3 length equals 15 residues. The germline V and J ends were trimmed by 1 base and 4 bases, with 11 bases remaining between them. Germline V CDR1 and CDR2: SGHTA, FQGNSA. The CDR3 DNA follows: TGTGCCAGCAGCTTAGGGACCGAGGGGTACAATGAGCAGTTCTTC. The encoded protein is CASSLGTEGYNEQFF.

In this sample, this clonotype turned up many times. The V gene is TRBV6-1, the J gene TRBJ2-7; no clear D. Germline V gives CDR1 MNHNS, CDR2 SASEGT. The CDR3 spans 12 residues. V gave up 0 bases and J gave up 3 bases, with 3 bases separating them. The CDR3 DNA reads as TGTGCCAGCAGTGAAGCCAGCTACGAGCAGTACTTC. Residues: CASSEASYEQYF.

The chain couples TRBV20-1 to TRBJ1-5, with 8 nucleotides matching TRBD1. V gave up 4 bases and J gave up 0 bases; unmatched junction bases: 8. This CDR3 comprises 16 residues. The germline CDR1 and CDR2 sequences are DFQATT and SNEGSKA (reference sequence). The chain's CDR3 is CSAIAGTGGSNQPQHF. The CDR3 DNA is TGCAGTGCTATTGCGGGCACAGGGGGTAGCAATCAGCCCCAGCATTTT.

This clonotype was observed many times. V gene TRBV15 combines with J gene TRBJ1-4; 7 bases map to TRBD1. The germline V gene encodes CDR1 LNHNV and CDR2 YYDKDF (reference sequence). V shed 2 bases and J 7 bases; nucleotides not matched to a gene: 7. The CDR3 totals 15 residues. Written as DNA, the CDR3 is TGTGCCACCAGCAGAAGAGACAGGGTTATTGAAAAACTGTTTTTT. Translated, it gives CATSRRDRVIEKLFF.

Relative to its sample, this clonotype is medium-sized. This rearrangement joins TRBV9 to TRBJ1-6, with a tentative D call TRBD1 (5 bases). Germline CDR1 and CDR2: SGDLS and YYNGEE. V dropped 0 bases and J dropped 6 bases, with 7 bases sitting between them. The CDR3 covers 14 residues. CDR3 in amino acids: CASSVGTTNSPLHF. The CDR3 nucleotides are TGTGCCAGCAGCGTAGGGACAACTAATTCACCCCTCCACTTT.

This clonotype qualifies as medium-sized (0.01 to 0.1%). This rearrangement joins TRBV5-8 to TRBJ1-1, with D unresolved. V was trimmed by 4 bases and J by 8 bases, leaving 15 bases between them. Germline values: CDR1 SGHTS, CDR2 YDEGEE. The CDR3 is 13 residues long. Here the CDR3 reads CASSPPEGLEAFF. Written as DNA, the CDR3 is TGTGCCAGCAGCCCCCCCGAAGGCTTAGAAGCTTTCTTT.

Relative to its sample, this clonotype is medium-sized. The V and J genes are TRBV30 and TRBJ1-5, with D perhaps TRBD1 (5 bases). Per germline, CDR1 GTSNPN and CDR2 SVGIG (reference sequence). Trimming took 1 base from V and 2 from J, leaving 9 bases between them. CDR3 length: 14 amino acids. The CDR3 coding sequence is TGTGCCTGGAGTGGTACAGGCGGCAATCAGCCCCAGCATTTT. Translated: CAWSGTGGNQPQHF.

This clonotype was recorded at least ten times. This chain uses TRBV5-6 with TRBJ2-6; TRBD2 is a possible D gene (6 bases). Trimming cost V 3 bases and J 2 bases, with 9 bases left between them. The germline V gene has CDR1 SGHDT and CDR2 YYEEEE. The CDR3 length is 15 residues. The CDR3 DNA reads TGTGCCAGCAGCTGGAGGACTACTGGGGCCAACGTCCTGACTTTC. Its protein is CASSWRTTGANVLTF.

This clonotype is labeled medium-sized. The genes are TRBV10-3 and TRBJ1-4, with D possibly TRBD1 on 6 matching bases. The CDR3 length is 14 residues. The V and J ends lost 6 bases and 7 bases respectively, with 15 bases between them. Looked up from germline, CDR1 is ENHRY and CDR2 is SYGVKD. The CDR3 sequence: CAISGGGRGEKLFF. The CDR3 DNA sequence: TGTGCCATCAGCGGAGGCGGCAGGGGTGAAAAACTGTTTTTT.

The V gene is TRBV29-1, the J gene TRBJ1-1, with D unresolved. Germline assignment: CDR1 SQVTM and CDR2 ANQGSEA. V dropped 2 bases and J dropped 3 bases, with 13 bases sitting between them. The CDR3 sequence is 14 residues long. The CDR3 protein is CSVELGRQYTEAFF. Here the CDR3 DNA reads TGCAGCGTTGAATTAGGACGCCAATACACTGAAGCTTTCTTT.

The gene calls are TRBV10-1 and TRBJ2-4, with 7 bases lining up with TRBD2. This CDR3 spans 18 amino acids. The J segment lost 1 base and the V segment lost 2 bases, leaving 11 bases of the junction unmatched. CDR1 WNHNN and CDR2 SYGVQD come from the germline V gene (reference sequence). DNA for the CDR3: TGCGCCAGCAGTGAGAGCGGGGAGTTTTCTAGCGCCAAAAACATTCAGTACTTC. Residues: CASSESGEFSSAKNIQYF.

Ten or more counts support this clonotype. The chain combines TRBV21-1 with TRBJ1-3. TRBV21-1 is a pseudogene locus. CDR3 length equals 17 residues. The CDR3 spells CASSKTEVTLGGNTIYF. The CDR3 DNA sequence: TGTGCCAGCAGCAAGACGGAGGTGACATTAGGAGGAAACACCATATATTTT.

This chain links TRBV11-2 with TRBJ2-3; TRBD1 might be the D (6 bases). Trimming left V 5 bases short and J 4 bases short, with 16 bases between. Per the germline V gene, CDR1 is SGHAT and CDR2 is FQNNGV. The CDR3 is 15 residues long. This CDR3 is CASSPRGQGSDTQYF. The CDR3 DNA follows: TGTGCCAGCAGCCCACGCGGGCAGGGGTCAGATACGCAGTATTTT.

This clonotype came up many times. V gene TRBV12-3 or TRBV12-4 combines with J gene TRBJ1-5; maybe TRBD1 (5 bases). V lost 6 bases and J 5 bases, leaving 14 bases between the germline ends. CDR3 size: 14 residues. CDR3: CASSPSGGDQPQHF. CDR3 coding DNA: TGTGCCAGCAGCCCCTCGGGAGGGGATCAGCCCCAGCATTTT.

This clonotype turned up a few times. This chain connects TRBV6-4 to TRBJ2-1; 10 bases are a match to TRBD2. Germline lookup yields CDR1 MRHNA and CDR2 SNTAGT. V lost 6 bases to trimming and J lost 7 bases; unmatched junction nucleotides: 6. The CDR3 has 14 amino acids. The CDR3 region has the DNA TGTGCCAGCAGCAAAGCGGGGGGGCAAAATGAGCAGTTCTTC. Translating gives CASSKAGGQNEQFF.

This clonotype is classed as medium-sized. The rearrangement uses TRBV7-9 and TRBJ2-7; D perhaps matches TRBD1 (5 bases). Trimming shortened V by 4 bases and J by 5 bases, and 12 bases separated the two germline ends. The CDR3 covers 13 residues. CDR1 is SEHNR and CDR2 is FQNEAQ in the germline V gene (reference sequence). The CDR3 DNA follows: TGTGCCAGCAGCTCGATCCAGGGCCACGAGCAGTACTTC. Translating gives CASSSIQGHEQYF.

By proportion, this clonotype is medium-sized (0.01 to 0.1%). V gene TRBV6-6 combines with J gene TRBJ1-4, with TRBD1 matching over 8 bases. The ends lost 0 bases at V and 8 bases at J; junction bases unmatched: 8. CDR3 length: 16 amino acids. Germline V CDR1 and CDR2: MNHNY, SVGAGI (reference sequence). This CDR3 is CASSYSKGQGAEKLFF. For the CDR3, the DNA is TGTGCCAGCAGTTACTCGAAGGGGCAGGGGGCGGAAAAACTGTTTTTT.

The chain combines TRBV12-3 or TRBV12-4 with TRBJ1-5; D is uncertain. Trimming removed 1 base from V and 3 bases from J, with 7 bases in between. The CDR3 is 14 amino acids. The CDR3 DNA reads as TGTGCCAGCAGTTTAGAGCTTAACAATCAGCCCCAGCATTTT. Its translation: CASSLELNNQPQHF.

This clonotype was counted between two and nine times. The chain joins TRBV7-8 to TRBJ2-3, with 9 bases that match TRBD2. In germline, CDR1 is SGHVS, CDR2 FQNEAQ. Trimming cost V 5 bases and J 2 bases; bases outside gene matches: 17. This CDR3 is built from 19 residues. The CDR3 protein is CASSQIAGVSSWATDTQYF. The CDR3 DNA reads TGTGCCAGCAGCCAAATAGCGGGGGTCTCCTCTTGGGCCACAGATACGCAGTATTTT.

The gene calls are TRBV7-9 and TRBJ1-1, with a weak D call TRBD1 (5 bases). Germline CDR1 SEHNR, CDR2 FQNEAQ (reference sequence). The V end was cut by 5 bases, the J end by 0 bases, with 7 bases between. The CDR3 has 13 amino acids. CDR3 sequence (DNA): TGTGCCAGCAGCGACAGATTGAACACTGAAGCTTTCTTT. Amino acids: CASSDRLNTEAFF.

This clonotype was picked up many times. This chain links TRBV18 with TRBJ1-2; D is ambiguous. This CDR3 spans 15 amino acids. V was trimmed by 1 base and J by 5 bases, leaving 14 bases between them. The germline gives CDR1 KGHSH, CDR2 LQKENI. CDR3 DNA sequence: TGTGCCAGCTCACCACAGGGCTATGGCATTTATGGCTACACCTTC. Translation: CASSPQGYGIYGYTF.

By share of the sample, this clonotype is medium-sized. The CDR3 nucleotides read TGTGCCAGTAAAAGGCCAGGGGGCCTTAGGGGTAGCAATCAGCCCCAGCATTTT. It codes for CASKRPGGLRGSNQPQHF. The chain joins TRBV19 to TRBJ1-5, with 8 bases matching TRBD1. This CDR3 is built from 18 residues. V trimming: 7 bases; J trimming: 0 bases; junction bases outside the gene matches: 14. From germline, CDR1 is LNHDA and CDR2 SQIVND (reference sequence).

This clonotype was recorded many times. The DNA for the CDR3 is TGCGCCAGCCACACGGAGACAGATACGCAGTATTTT. Encoded protein: CASHTETDTQYF. The chain carries TRBV5-1 and TRBJ2-3; D gene unclear. Between the trimmed V and J ends, which lost 7 bases and 3 bases, there was a span of 9 bases. The CDR3 totals 12 residues. Germline assignment: CDR1 SGHRS and CDR2 YFSETQ.

This clonotype appeared many times. This chain uses TRBV11-2 with TRBJ2-1, with D perhaps matching TRBD2 (6 bases). CDR3 length: 17 residues. V was trimmed by 5 bases and J by 2 bases, leaving 19 bases between them. CDR1 is SGHAT and CDR2 is FQNNGV in the germline V gene. The CDR3 region is CASSLWVAELPYNEQFF. CDR3 in DNA: TGTGCCAGCAGCCTCTGGGTAGCGGAGCTGCCCTACAATGAGCAGTTCTTC.